The present T cell receptor beta chain was sequenced within a study of monozygotic twins with inflammatory bowel disease. TCRdb reprocessed the 5' RACE reads, with one entry per CDR3 protein and no DNA. Recorded for this sample: roughly 300,000 distinct CDR3 sequences. CDR3 length: 16 amino acids. The TCR sequence derives from a human donor with ulcerative colitis or Crohn's disease, or a healthy co-twin of an affected twin (not recorded which). Material for sequencing was blood. The chain combines TRBV12-3 or TRBV12-4 with TRBJ2-5; TCRdb selects TRBD2, and the lack of DNA leaves this call unchecked. The CDR3 protein is CASKQGVAGVLETQYF.